This T cell receptor beta chain was sequenced in a study of T-cell memory formation after mild COVID-19. CDR3 length equals 13 residues. V was shortened by 2 bases and J by 5 bases, with 9 bases between the two germline ends. CDR1 is MNHEY, CDR2 SVGEGT, per germline. Overall study results and limits: Memory from before infection featured some responding clones, which suggests cross-reactive memory joined.

Barcoded TCR alpha and TCR beta cDNA libraries with UMIs came from 5'RACE using constant-segment primers. TCRdb reprocessed the 5' RACE reads via MiXCR and lists one record per CDR3 protein. The table shows 250,000 to 300,000 distinct CDR3 sequences, with around 15% occurring only once. This clonotype has only a few counts. Its target is unknown. The rearrangement uses TRBV6-2 or TRBV6-3 and TRBJ2-5, with D possibly matching TRBD2 (6 bases). Sequenced sample: PBMCs or a T cell subset sorted from them (not recorded which). This TCR came from a man aged 18 to 30 who had mild COVID-19 (a few samples of this study predate the infection). Cell type and time point are not known. This CDR3 reads CASSYVGRETQYF. The DNA of the CDR3 is TGTGCCAGCAGTTACGTTGGGAGGGAGACCCAGTACTTC.